The 2 T cell receptor beta chains given below trace back to one sample, sequenced in a study of blood T cells in healthy people across ages. The second PCR ran roughly 7 to 12 cycles with a sample-barcoded 5' primer and J-beta primers. MiXCR, applied by TCRdb to the 5' RACE reads, yields one record per CDR3 protein. The table shows 550,000 to 650,000 distinct CDR3 sequences, with 27% occurring only once. This sample was shared with a second study, whose subject was T cells of mothers and their children.

Source material: blood. The source of these receptors is a boy between 2 and 10 years old in good health.

The rearrangement links TRBV20-1 to TRBJ2-3; 11 nucleotides agree with TRBD2. In germline, CDR1 is DFQATT, CDR2 SNEGSKA (reference sequence). V shed 5 bases, J shed 0 bases, and the junction held 10 bases outside the gene matches. This CDR3 spans 17 amino acids. The CDR3 DNA sequence: TGCAGTGCTCTCAAGCGCCTAGCGGGGGGAAGCACAGATACGCAGTATTTT. Amino acids: CSALKRLAGGSTDTQYF.

CDR3 DNA sequence: TGCAGTGCCGACGGAGGAGCCGATCAGCCCCAGCATTTT. Its translation is CSADGGADQPQHF. The chain couples TRBV20-1 to TRBJ1-5; D unresolved. CDR1 and CDR2 from the germline V gene are DFQATT and SNEGSKA (reference sequence). The CDR3 totals 13 residues. V was trimmed by 6 bases and J by 5 bases, leaving 14 bases between them.